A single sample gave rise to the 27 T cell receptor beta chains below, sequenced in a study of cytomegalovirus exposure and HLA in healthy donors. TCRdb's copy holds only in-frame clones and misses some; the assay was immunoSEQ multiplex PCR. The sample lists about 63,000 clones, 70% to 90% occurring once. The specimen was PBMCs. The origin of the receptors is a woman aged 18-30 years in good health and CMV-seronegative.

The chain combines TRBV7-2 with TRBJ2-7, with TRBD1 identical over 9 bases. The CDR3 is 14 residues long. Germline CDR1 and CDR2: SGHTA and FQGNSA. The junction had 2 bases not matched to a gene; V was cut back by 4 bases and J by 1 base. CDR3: CASSSGTGSYEQYF. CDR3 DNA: TGTGCCAGCAGCTCCGGGACAGGGTCCTACGAGCAGTACTTC. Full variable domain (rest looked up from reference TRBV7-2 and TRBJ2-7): GAGVSQSPSNKVTEKGKDVELRCDPISGHTALYWYRQSLGQGLEFLIYFQGNSAPDKSGLPSDRFSAERTGGSVSTLTIQRTQQEDSAVYLCASSSGTGSYEQYFGPGTRLTVT.

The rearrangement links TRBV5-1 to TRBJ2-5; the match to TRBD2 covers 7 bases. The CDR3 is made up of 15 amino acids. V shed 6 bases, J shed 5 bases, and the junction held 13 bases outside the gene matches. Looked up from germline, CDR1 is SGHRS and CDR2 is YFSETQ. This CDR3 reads CASTPHAGEGETQYF. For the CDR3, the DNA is TGCGCCAGCACTCCTCACGCGGGAGAGGGGGAGACCCAGTACTTC.

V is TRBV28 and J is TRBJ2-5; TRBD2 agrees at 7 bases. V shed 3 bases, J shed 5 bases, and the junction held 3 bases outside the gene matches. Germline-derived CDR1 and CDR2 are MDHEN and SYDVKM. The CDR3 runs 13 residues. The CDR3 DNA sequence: TGTGCCAGCAGTTTGGGGGGGTTTGAGACCCAGTACTTC. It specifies CASSLGGFETQYF.

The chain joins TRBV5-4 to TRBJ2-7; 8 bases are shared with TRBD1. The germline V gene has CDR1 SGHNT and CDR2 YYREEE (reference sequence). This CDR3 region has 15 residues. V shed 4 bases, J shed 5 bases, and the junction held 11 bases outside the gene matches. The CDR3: CASSTTGTGFHEQYF. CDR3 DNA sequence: TGTGCCAGCAGCACAACCGGGACAGGTTTCCACGAGCAGTACTTC.

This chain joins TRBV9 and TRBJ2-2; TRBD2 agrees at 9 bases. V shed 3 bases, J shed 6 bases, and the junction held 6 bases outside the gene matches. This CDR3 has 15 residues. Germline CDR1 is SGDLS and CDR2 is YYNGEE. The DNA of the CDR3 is TGTGCCAGCAGCGATAGCGGGGGTTGGGCCGGGGAGCTGTTTTTT. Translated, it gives CASSDSGGWAGELFF.

The CDR3 bases are TGTGCCAGCAGTGGACGCGGGGCAATCCTCTATGGCTACACCTTC. It yields the protein CASSGRGAILYGYTF. The V gene is TRBV28, the J gene TRBJ1-2, with D possibly TRBD1 on 5 matching bases. CDR3 length: 15 residues. Trimming cost V 5 bases and J 4 bases, with 17 bases left between them. Germline loops: CDR1 MDHEN, CDR2 SYDVKM.

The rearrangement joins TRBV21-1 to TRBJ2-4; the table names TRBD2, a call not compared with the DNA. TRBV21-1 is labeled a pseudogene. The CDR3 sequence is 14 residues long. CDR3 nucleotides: TGTGCCAGCAGCACCGCACTAGCCAAAAACATTCAGTACTTC. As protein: CASSTALAKNIQYF.

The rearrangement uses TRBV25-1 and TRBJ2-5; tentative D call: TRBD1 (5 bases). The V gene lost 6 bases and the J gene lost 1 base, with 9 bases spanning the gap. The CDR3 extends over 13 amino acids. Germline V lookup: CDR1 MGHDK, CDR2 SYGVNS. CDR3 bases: TGTGCCAGCAGCCCGGACACCCAAGAGACCCAGTACTTC. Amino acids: CASSPDTQETQYF.

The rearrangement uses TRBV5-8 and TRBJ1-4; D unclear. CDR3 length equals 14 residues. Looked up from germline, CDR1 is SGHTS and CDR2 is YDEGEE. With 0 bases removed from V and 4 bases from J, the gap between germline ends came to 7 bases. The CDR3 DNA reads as TGTGCCAGCAGCTTGGGCAGACATAATGAAAAACTGTTTTTT. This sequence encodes CASSLGRHNEKLFF.

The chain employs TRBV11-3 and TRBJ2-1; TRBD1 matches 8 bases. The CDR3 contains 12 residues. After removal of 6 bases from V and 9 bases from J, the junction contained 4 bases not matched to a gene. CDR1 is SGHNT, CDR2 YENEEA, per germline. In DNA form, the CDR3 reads TGTGCCAGCAGTGGACAGGGTCCTGAGCAGTTCTTC. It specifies CASSGQGPEQFF. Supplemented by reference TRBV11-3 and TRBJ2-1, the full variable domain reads EAGVVQSPRYKIIEKKQPVAFWCNPISGHNTLYWYLQNLGQGPELLIRYENEEAVDDSQLPKDRFSAERLKGVDSTLKIQPAELGDSAVYLCASSGQGPEQFFGPGTRLTVL.

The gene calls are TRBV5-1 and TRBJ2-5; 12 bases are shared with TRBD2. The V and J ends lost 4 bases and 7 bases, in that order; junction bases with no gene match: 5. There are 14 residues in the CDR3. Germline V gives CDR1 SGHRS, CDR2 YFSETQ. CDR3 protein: CASSPGTSGPTQYF. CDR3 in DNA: TGCGCCAGCAGCCCAGGGACTAGCGGGCCGACCCAGTACTTC.

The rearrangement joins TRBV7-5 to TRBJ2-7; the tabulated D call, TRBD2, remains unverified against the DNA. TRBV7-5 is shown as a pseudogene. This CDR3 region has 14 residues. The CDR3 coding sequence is TGTGTCAGAAGCCAATGGAGGAGTACCTACGAGCAGTACTTC. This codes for CVRSQWRSTYEQYF.

CDR3 sequence: CASKMRNQPQHF. The CDR3 DNA is TGTGCCAGTAAGATGCGGAATCAGCCCCAGCATTTT. The V call is TRBV19, the J call TRBJ1-5; D call uncertain. CDR3 length: 12 amino acids. Deletions cut 7 bases from V and 4 bases from J, with 8 bases between. Germline-derived CDR1 and CDR2 are LNHDA and SQIVND (reference sequence).

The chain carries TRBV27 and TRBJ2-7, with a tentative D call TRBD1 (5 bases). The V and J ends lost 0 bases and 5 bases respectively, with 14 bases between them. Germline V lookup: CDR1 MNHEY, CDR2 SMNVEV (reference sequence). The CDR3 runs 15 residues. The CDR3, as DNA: TGTGCCAGCAGTTTATCGATCCGGCAGGGCCACGAGCAGTACTTC. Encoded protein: CASSLSIRQGHEQYF.

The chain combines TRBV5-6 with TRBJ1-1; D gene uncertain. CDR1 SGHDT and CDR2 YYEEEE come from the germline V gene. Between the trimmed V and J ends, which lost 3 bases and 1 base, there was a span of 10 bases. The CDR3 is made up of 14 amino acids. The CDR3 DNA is TGTGCCAGCAGCTCGGGATTCGGGAACACTGAAGCTTTCTTT. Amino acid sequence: CASSSGFGNTEAFF.

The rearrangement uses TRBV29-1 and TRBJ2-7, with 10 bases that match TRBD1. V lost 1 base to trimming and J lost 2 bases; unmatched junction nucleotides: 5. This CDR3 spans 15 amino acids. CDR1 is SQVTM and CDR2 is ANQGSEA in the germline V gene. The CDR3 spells CSVEARDRGTYEQYF. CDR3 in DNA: TGCAGCGTTGAAGCTCGGGACAGGGGAACCTACGAGCAGTACTTC.

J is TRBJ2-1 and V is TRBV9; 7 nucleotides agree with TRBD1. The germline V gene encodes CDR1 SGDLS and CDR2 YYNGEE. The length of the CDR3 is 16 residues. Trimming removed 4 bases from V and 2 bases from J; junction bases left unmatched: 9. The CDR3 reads CASSPLSGTAYNEQFF. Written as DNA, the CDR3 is TGTGCCAGCAGCCCCCTCTCCGGGACAGCCTACAATGAGCAGTTCTTC.

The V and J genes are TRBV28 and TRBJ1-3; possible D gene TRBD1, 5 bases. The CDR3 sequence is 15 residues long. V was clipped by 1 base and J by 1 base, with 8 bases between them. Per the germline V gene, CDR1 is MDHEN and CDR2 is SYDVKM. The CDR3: CASSLFAGSGNTIYF. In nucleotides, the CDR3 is TGTGCCAGCAGTTTATTTGCAGGGTCTGGAAACACCATATATTTT.

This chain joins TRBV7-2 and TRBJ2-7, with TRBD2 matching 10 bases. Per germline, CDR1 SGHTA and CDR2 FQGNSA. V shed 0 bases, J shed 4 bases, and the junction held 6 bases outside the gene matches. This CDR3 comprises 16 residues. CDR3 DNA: TGTGCCAGCAGCTTAGCGTCATCTAGCGGGGGATACGAGCAGTACTTC. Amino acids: CASSLASSSGGYEQYF. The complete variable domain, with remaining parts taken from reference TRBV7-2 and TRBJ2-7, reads GAGVSQSPSNKVTEKGKDVELRCDPISGHTALYWYRQSLGQGLEFLIYFQGNSAPDKSGLPSDRFSAERTGGSVSTLTIQRTQQEDSAVYLCASSLASSSGGYEQYFGPGTRLTVT.

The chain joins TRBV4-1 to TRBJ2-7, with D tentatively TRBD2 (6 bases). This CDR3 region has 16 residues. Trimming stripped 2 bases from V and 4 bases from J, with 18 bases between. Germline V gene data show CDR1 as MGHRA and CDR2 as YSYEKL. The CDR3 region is CASSQYQEGARYEQYF. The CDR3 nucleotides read TGCGCCAGCAGCCAATATCAGGAGGGAGCACGGTACGAGCAGTACTTC.

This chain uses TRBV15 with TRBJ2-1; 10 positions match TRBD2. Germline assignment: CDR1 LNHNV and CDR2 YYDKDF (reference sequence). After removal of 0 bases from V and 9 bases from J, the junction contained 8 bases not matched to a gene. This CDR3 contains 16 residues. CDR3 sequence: CATSRDLSGGAPEQFF. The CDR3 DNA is TGTGCCACCAGCAGAGATTTAAGCGGGGGGGCCCCTGAGCAGTTCTTC.

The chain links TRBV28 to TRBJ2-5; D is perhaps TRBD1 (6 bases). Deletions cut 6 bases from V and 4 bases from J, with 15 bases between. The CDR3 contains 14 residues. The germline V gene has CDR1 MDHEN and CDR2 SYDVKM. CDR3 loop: CASRTTGQGETQYF. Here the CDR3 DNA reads TGTGCCAGCAGGACCACAGGGCAAGGAGAGACCCAGTACTTC.

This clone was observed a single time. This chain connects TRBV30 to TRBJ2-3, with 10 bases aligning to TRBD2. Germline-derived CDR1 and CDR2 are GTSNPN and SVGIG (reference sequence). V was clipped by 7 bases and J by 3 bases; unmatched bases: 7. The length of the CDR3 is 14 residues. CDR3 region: CASAGGPRTDTQYF. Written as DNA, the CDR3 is TGTGCCTCAGCGGGAGGGCCACGGACAGATACGCAGTATTTT.

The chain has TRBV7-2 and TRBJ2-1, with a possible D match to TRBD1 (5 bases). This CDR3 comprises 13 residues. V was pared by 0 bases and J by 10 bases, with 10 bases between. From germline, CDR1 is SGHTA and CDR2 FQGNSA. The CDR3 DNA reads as TGTGCCAGCAGCTTAGCAGGGGAAGGGGAGCAGTTCTTC. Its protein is CASSLAGEGEQFF. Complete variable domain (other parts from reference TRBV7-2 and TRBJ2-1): GAGVSQSPSNKVTEKGKDVELRCDPISGHTALYWYRQSLGQGLEFLIYFQGNSAPDKSGLPSDRFSAERTGGSVSTLTIQRTQQEDSAVYLCASSLAGEGEQFFGPGTRLTVL.

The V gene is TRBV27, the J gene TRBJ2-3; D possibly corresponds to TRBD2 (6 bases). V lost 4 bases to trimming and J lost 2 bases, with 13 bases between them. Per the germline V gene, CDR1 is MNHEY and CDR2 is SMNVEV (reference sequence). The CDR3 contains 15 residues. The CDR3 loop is CASSSQTDYTDTQYF. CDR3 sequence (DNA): TGTGCCAGCAGTTCCCAGACGGACTACACAGATACGCAGTATTTT.

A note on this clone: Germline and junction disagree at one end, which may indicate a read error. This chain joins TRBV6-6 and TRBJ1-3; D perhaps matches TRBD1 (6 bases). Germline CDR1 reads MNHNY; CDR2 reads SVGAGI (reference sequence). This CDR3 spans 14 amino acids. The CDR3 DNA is TGTGTCAGCCGGGGGGCTTTCTCTGGAAACACCATATATTTT. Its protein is CVSRGAFSGNTIYF.

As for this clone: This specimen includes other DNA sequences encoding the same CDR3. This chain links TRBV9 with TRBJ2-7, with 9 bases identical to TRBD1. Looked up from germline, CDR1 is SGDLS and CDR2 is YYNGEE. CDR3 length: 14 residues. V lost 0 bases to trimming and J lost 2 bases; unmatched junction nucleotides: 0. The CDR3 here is CASSVGQGAYEQYF. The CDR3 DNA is TGTGCCAGCAGCGTAGGACAGGGGGCCTACGAGCAGTACTTC.